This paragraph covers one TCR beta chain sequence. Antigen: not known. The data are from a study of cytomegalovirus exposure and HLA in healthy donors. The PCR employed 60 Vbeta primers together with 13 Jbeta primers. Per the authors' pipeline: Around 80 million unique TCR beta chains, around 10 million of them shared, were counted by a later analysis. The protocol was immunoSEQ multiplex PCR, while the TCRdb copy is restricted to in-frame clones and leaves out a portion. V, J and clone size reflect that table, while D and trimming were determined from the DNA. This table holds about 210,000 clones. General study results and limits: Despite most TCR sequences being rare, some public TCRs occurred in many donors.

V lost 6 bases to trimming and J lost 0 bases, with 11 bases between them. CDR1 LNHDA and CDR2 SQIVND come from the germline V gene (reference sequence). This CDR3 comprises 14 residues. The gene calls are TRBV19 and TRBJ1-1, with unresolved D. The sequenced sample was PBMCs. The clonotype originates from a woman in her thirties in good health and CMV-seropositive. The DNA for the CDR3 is TGTGCCAGTAGCATGACTAACATGAACACTGAAGCTTTCTTT. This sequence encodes CASSMTNMNTEAFF.